This TCR beta chain is from a study of long-term antiretroviral therapy in people with HIV (dated 2022 in TCRdb). About the full investigation: The earliest samples were collected about a decade before the 2015 WHO recommendation for immediate ART, when ART was typically delayed until CD4 counts fell. No cross-contamination during QIAcube processing was seen in test extractions of a monoclonal T-cell line run alongside around 30 polyclonal samples. Whether ART initiation and durable HIV suppression were associated with changes in peripheral blood TRB repertoire composition and diversity was tested in a retrospective serial study. Among the 30 or so participants with HIV, eleven were female. A total of roughly 180 cryopreserved PBMC samples were contributed to the cohort by 30 adults with confirmed HIV infection, with samples collected serially over a mean of roughly six years (range 1-12).

About this clone: What this receptor recognizes is not known. No much larger clone exists at a distance of one base, and base qualities are not known.

The immunoSEQ hsTCRB v3.0 assay was used at survey level resolution to sequence the TRB variable region. The targeted TRB sequencing depth was roughly 35,000-50,000 T-cell genomes per sample. An Illumina MiSeq with a v3 150-cycle kit was used to sequence the pooled TRB libraries. From the authors' description of their analysis: Repertoire analysis was performed in R inside a reproducible Nextflow workflow that covered QC, data transformation and analysis. LymphoSeq2, an R package for exploring AIRR-Seq data, was used to implement custom analyses. Several samples that yielded fewer than 5000 total TRB sequences were excluded, so that 200 or so HIV repertoires were analyzed. Among the approximately 190 HIV repertoires that were kept, around 60 were collected before ART initiation and about 130 were collected after ART initiation. Each repertoire was downsampled to 5000 TRB nucleotide sequences, and summary statistics were averaged across 100 downsampling iterations. The analysis kept only TRB sequences whose CDR3 regions were at least seven amino acids long. Two measures captured diversity: a Shannon entropy-derived clonality score and the Gini coefficient. In the repertoire networks, any two of the top 5000 CDR3 amino acid sequences were linked whenever the two sequences differed by an edit distance of one. Antigen specificity groups and MHC restriction were predicted for TRB CDR3 amino acid sequences with GLIPH2. To flag known CMV, EBV, HIV or tissue antigen associations, CDR3 amino acid sequences were matched against VDJdb and McPAS-TCR. Pre-ART, post-ART and control groups were compared with Wilcoxon signed-rank tests and Holm-Bonferroni correction. TCRdb holds this immuneACCESS table with in-frame rearrangements only. Some clones are missing; in checked studies, unresolved V genes explain under half, and the rest has no known cause. V and J calls plus clone size are reproduced from that table; the DNA served to infer D and trimming. The sample table contains 25,000 to 30,000 clones; only one count was recorded for 84% of them. About 6.7% of the sample rests with the top ten.

Study-level results and caveats: Compared with controls, HIV repertoires had narrower CDR3 length ranges, and the network structure pointed to an antigen-experienced repertoire that shifted only slightly toward naive after ART. Starting ART was linked to a significant rise in TRB diversity, yet even with long-term ART the diversity remained significantly lower than in transplant donor controls. Owing to limited PBMC availability, only the TCR beta chain was sequenced, without alpha chain pairing. At every time point, the repertoire was dominated by expanded TRB clones first identified before ART initiation, although this dominance fluctuated and, in many PLHIV, declined after ART. Inferences about post-ART repertoire changes were limited because no data were available on ART adherence, viral resistance or therapy changes. Because pre-ART samples had limited cell numbers, profiling was done on unsorted PBMC rather than on sorted CD4+ and CD8+ T cells. The samples span the years 2004 to 2017, and the ART regimens used may be less effective than current regimens.

Looking up the germline V gene yields CDR1 SGDLS and CDR2 YYNGEE. The CDR3 holds 15 amino acids from the cysteine to the phenylalanine. Left in the record is the CDR3 DNA by itself, 45 bases read in frame from the first base. V trim: 0 bases; J trim: 3 bases; unmatched bases: 4. Inclusion was restricted to participants for whom at least one PBMC sample before ART initiation and at least two post-ART samples were available. Treatment was received in the United States of America by all participants with HIV. Cryopreserved samples of about 0.95-11 million PBMC were thawed and washed before DNA extraction. At the time of the earliest PBMC sample for each participant with HIV, ages ranged from roughly 23 to 60 years. PBMC samples from each participant spanned 1-4 timepoints before ART initiation and 2-8 timepoints after ART initiation, with a median of 7 samples. Serial HIV viral load, CD4+ T-cell count, ART history and demographic data were obtained for every participant. Genomic DNA was extracted from unsorted PBMC with a Qiagen kit on a QIAcube, with processing performed in batches of 12 samples.

The sequences come from unsorted PBMCs, collected 0.4 years after starting antiretroviral therapy. This TCR derives from a man aged 18 to 29 with HIV. The chain uses TRBV9 and TRBJ2-7, with 9 junctional bases fitting TRBD1. The nucleotide sequence reads TGTGCCAGCAGCGTAGGTCTGGGACAGGGCTACGAGCAGTACTTC. Its coded protein is CASSVGLGQGYEQYF.